These 25 T cell receptor beta chains originate from one sample sequenced in a study of blood T cell repertoires in COVID-19. Libraries were prepared by immunoSEQ multiplex PCR; TCRdb keeps only in-frame clonotypes and omits some of them. This sample has some 390,000 clones; 80% to 90% occur once, and the top ten carry around 1.1%. The material sequenced was PBMCs or T cells enriched from blood (not recorded which). The receptor set was obtained from a young man who had recovered from COVID-19.

The rearrangement joins TRBV7-9 to TRBJ1-4, with D unclear. The V end was cut by 5 bases, the J end by 7 bases, with 20 bases between. This CDR3 contains 16 residues. Germline CDR1 reads SEHNR; CDR2 reads FQNEAQ (reference sequence). CDR3 DNA: TGTGCCAGCAGCGACCTATTGGGAGGTCGAGGTGAAAAACTGTTTTTT. Translating gives CASSDLLGGRGEKLFF.

V gene TRBV7-8 combines with J gene TRBJ1-5; D not resolved. The CDR3 spans 15 residues. V lost 1 base and J 0 bases, leaving 7 bases between the germline ends. Per the germline V gene, CDR1 is SGHVS and CDR2 is FQNEAQ. This CDR3 reads CASSLGGNSNQPQHF. DNA for the CDR3: TGTGCCAGCAGCTTAGGAGGGAATAGCAATCAGCCCCAGCATTTT.

CDR3 loop: CASSSKTAQGTPTDTQYF. For the CDR3, the DNA is TGCGCCAGCAGCTCGAAGACGGCGCAGGGGACCCCCACAGATACGCAGTATTTT. The chain carries TRBV4-1 and TRBJ2-3; TRBD1 is a possible D gene (6 bases). V was cut by 5 bases and J by 2 bases, with 23 bases left in between. In germline, CDR1 is MGHRA, CDR2 YSYEKL. The CDR3 runs to 18 residues.

This rearrangement joins TRBV3-1 (or the pseudogene TRBV3-2) to TRBJ1-5; no reliable D call. The CDR3 consists of 13 residues. Germline loops: CDR1 LGHDT, CDR2 YNNKEL (reference sequence). Trimming left V 1 base short and J 9 bases short, with 10 bases between. CDR3 in amino acids: CASSQGALRPQHF. The CDR3 DNA is TGTGCCAGCAGCCAAGGGGCCCTAAGGCCCCAGCATTTT.

The V gene is TRBV27, the J gene TRBJ2-3; maybe TRBD2 (6 bases). Trimming removed 7 bases at V and 0 bases at J, with 11 bases between. The CDR3 covers 14 residues. CDR1 is MNHEY and CDR2 is SMNVEV in the germline V gene (reference sequence). The CDR3 here is CASTLTRSTDTQYF. The CDR3 DNA sequence: TGTGCCAGCACCTTGACTAGGAGCACAGATACGCAGTATTTT.

Only one count was recorded for this clone. V usage is TRBV28 and J usage is TRBJ1-4, with no clear D. V shed 6 bases and J shed 5 bases, with 10 bases lying between them. The length of the CDR3 is 13 residues. Germline V CDR1 and CDR2: MDHEN, SYDVKM. As DNA, the CDR3 is TGTGCCAGCAGCGTCAGTTCGAATGAAAAACTGTTTTTT. Encoded protein: CASSVSSNEKLFF.

The CDR3 nucleotides are TGTGCCAGCAGCTTAGAGCAGAATTCACCCCTCCACTTT. This translates into CASSLEQNSPLHF. The chain links TRBV11-2 to TRBJ1-6; D not certain. The ends were cut back, 0 bases at V and 7 bases at J, with 4 bases in the middle. The CDR3 is 13 amino acids. The germline gives CDR1 SGHAT, CDR2 FQNNGV.

The V and J genes are TRBV28 and TRBJ2-5; D possibly corresponds to TRBD1 (5 bases). Trimming stripped 6 bases from V and 1 base from J, with 9 bases between. Germline CDR1 is MDHEN and CDR2 is SYDVKM. The CDR3 loop spans 13 amino acids. The DNA for the CDR3 is TGTGCCAGCAGAACAGGAACCCAAGAGACCCAGTACTTC. This codes for CASRTGTQETQYF.

This chain joins TRBV28 and TRBJ1-2; TRBD1 matches 7 bases. V lost 5 bases, J lost 7 bases, and 4 bases stayed unmatched. Looked up from germline, CDR1 is MDHEN and CDR2 is SYDVKM. CDR3 size: 12 residues. CDR3 DNA: TGTGCCAGCAGTGCAGGGGGTTTTGGCTACACCTTC. Translated, it gives CASSAGGFGYTF.

This chain connects TRBV28 to TRBJ2-1; no firm D call. Germline V gene data show CDR1 as MDHEN and CDR2 as SYDVKM. The length of the CDR3 is 15 residues. Trimming took off 5 bases at V and 2 bases at J, with 13 bases between the two ends. This chain's CDR3 is CASSVTANPYNEQFF. The DNA of the CDR3 is TGTGCCAGCAGTGTCACAGCCAATCCCTACAATGAGCAGTTCTTC.

This chain joins TRBV6-1 and TRBJ2-7; the match to TRBD2 covers 7 bases. CDR3 length: 19 amino acids. CDR1 is MNHNS and CDR2 is SASEGT in the germline V gene. The junction had 20 bases not matched to a gene; V was cut back by 3 bases and J by 3 bases. CDR3 amino acids: CASSDRGRKDSGQHYEQYF. The CDR3, as DNA: TGTGCCAGCAGTGACCGGGGACGGAAAGATAGCGGGCAACACTACGAGCAGTACTTC.

V gene TRBV6-5 combines with J gene TRBJ2-3, with unresolved D. CDR3 size: 11 residues. CDR1 and CDR2 from the germline V gene are MNHEY and SVGAGI. Trimming removed 7 bases from V and 5 bases from J, with 7 bases in between. CDR3 sequence (DNA): TGTGCCAGCACTCAACTAGATACGCAGTATTTT. Its translation is CASTQLDTQYF.

The DNA for the CDR3 is TGTGCCAGCAGTTTTAGCGGACTCAGCTCCTACAATGAGCAGTTCTTC. The encoded protein is CASSFSGLSSYNEQFF. J is TRBJ2-1 and V is TRBV6-5, with a possible D match to TRBD2 (6 bases). The V end lost 4 bases, the J end lost 0 bases, and 13 bases lay between the germline ends. The germline V gene has CDR1 MNHEY and CDR2 SVGAGI. This CDR3 contains 16 residues.

The chain recombines TRBV2 with TRBJ2-5; possibly TRBD2 for D (7 bases). Germline CDR1 and CDR2: SNHLY and FYNNEI. This CDR3 is built from 15 residues. The germline V and J ends were trimmed by 3 bases and 4 bases, with 15 bases remaining between them. This CDR3 reads CASSEQGGAPETQYF. CDR3 bases: TGTGCCAGCAGTGAGCAAGGGGGGGCCCCAGAGACCCAGTACTTC.

V usage is TRBV6-5 and J usage is TRBJ2-2; 10 bases are shared with TRBD1. J lost 4 bases, V lost 7 bases, and 6 bases had no gene match. Germline CDR1 and CDR2: MNHEY and SVGAGI. The CDR3 length is 15 residues. The CDR3: CASKRDRGVTGELFF. In DNA, the CDR3 is TGTGCCAGCAAGAGGGACAGGGGTGTCACCGGGGAGCTGTTTTTT.

CDR3 region: CASDTVLGNTEAFF. DNA for the CDR3: TGTGCCAGCGACACCGTCCTGGGGAACACTGAAGCTTTCTTT. The rearrangement links TRBV28 to TRBJ1-1, with unresolved D. Germline CDR1 reads MDHEN; CDR2 reads SYDVKM. The CDR3 covers 14 residues. V was clipped by 8 bases and J by 1 base, with 14 bases between them.

V gene TRBV7-9 combines with J gene TRBJ1-1; 10 bases are shared with TRBD1. The ends lost 3 bases at V and 5 bases at J; junction bases unmatched: 9. CDR1 and CDR2 from the germline V gene are SEHNR and FQNEAQ (reference sequence). The CDR3 contains 16 residues. CDR3 DNA sequence: TGTGCCAGCAGCTTTTCATCCGGACAGGGGGGGACTGAAGCTTTCTTT. Amino acids: CASSFSSGQGGTEAFF.

The CDR3 nucleotides are TGTGCCAGCAGTTTACCTGGACAGCCCTACGAGCAGTACTTC. It encodes CASSLPGQPYEQYF. J is TRBJ2-7 and V is TRBV28, with D tentatively TRBD1 (6 bases). There are 14 residues in the CDR3. Germline V gene data show CDR1 as MDHEN and CDR2 as SYDVKM. V was pared by 2 bases and J by 2 bases, with 10 bases between.

The rearrangement uses TRBV12-3 or TRBV12-4 and TRBJ1-1, with D perhaps matching TRBD1 (5 bases). V was pared by 7 bases and J by 0 bases, with 6 bases between. This CDR3 has 12 amino acids. As DNA, the CDR3 is TGTGCCAGCAAGGGGCTGAACACTGAAGCTTTCTTT. It is translated as CASKGLNTEAFF.

This chain links TRBV12-3 or TRBV12-4 with TRBJ1-1; the D is unclear. V lost 7 bases and J lost 9, with 18 bases in between. There are 13 residues in the CDR3. CDR3 residues: CASTLRAGSQAFF. CDR3 coding DNA: TGTGCCAGCACCTTAAGGGCGGGGTCTCAAGCTTTCTTT.

CDR3 nucleotides: TGTGCCAGCAGTGATTTAAGGACAGACAATCAGCCCCAGCATTTT. Translating gives CASSDLRTDNQPQHF. The chain carries TRBV2 and TRBJ1-5; maybe TRBD1 (6 bases). Germline CDR1 is SNHLY and CDR2 is FYNNEI. Trimming pared 3 bases from V and 3 bases from J, leaving 12 bases between. The CDR3 loop spans 15 amino acids. Based on the CDR3 plus reference TRBV2 and TRBJ1-5, the full variable domain is EPEVTQTPSHQVTQMGQEVILRCVPISNHLYFYWYRQILGQKVEFLVSFYNNEISEKSEIFDDQFSVERPDGSNFTLKIRSTKLEDSAMYFCASSDLRTDNQPQHFGDGTRLSIL.

This clone was recorded once. The rearrangement links TRBV11-2 to TRBJ1-2; TRBD1 agrees at 7 bases. The length of the CDR3 is 15 residues. V trimming: 0 bases; J trimming: 9 bases; junction bases outside the gene matches: 10. Germline V gene data show CDR1 as SGHAT and CDR2 as FQNNGV. The chain's CDR3 is CASSLDQGQPMSYTF. The CDR3 coding sequence is TGTGCCAGCAGCTTAGATCAGGGACAGCCTATGAGCTACACCTTC.

This chain uses TRBV18 with TRBJ2-1, with D possibly TRBD2 on 6 matching bases. CDR1 is KGHSH and CDR2 is LQKENI in the germline V gene. The CDR3 consists of 13 residues. Trimming cost V 3 bases and J 5 bases, with 8 bases left between them. The CDR3 sequence: CASSPQRDNEQFF. The CDR3 coding sequence is TGTGCCAGCTCACCTCAGCGGGACAATGAGCAGTTCTTC.

The chain combines TRBV19 with TRBJ2-3; D remains unclear. V lost 4 bases to trimming and J lost 9 bases, with 17 bases between them. This CDR3 contains 14 residues. Germline V gives CDR1 LNHDA, CDR2 SQIVND (reference sequence). The CDR3 DNA is TGTGCCAGTAGTACCCCACCCGAGCCCGGGACGCAGTATTTT. Its translation is CASSTPPEPGTQYF.

The chain has TRBV28 and TRBJ1-2; tentatively, D is TRBD1 (5 bases). This CDR3 is 13 amino acids long. CDR1 is MDHEN, CDR2 SYDVKM, per germline. Trimming cost V 6 bases and J 4 bases, with 12 bases left between them. The CDR3 here is CASSVGGIYGYTF. The CDR3, as DNA: TGTGCCAGCAGCGTGGGGGGAATCTATGGCTACACCTTC.